The 4 T cell receptor beta chains below were found in one sample sequenced in a study of blood T cell repertoires in COVID-19. The repertoire was sequenced with immunoSEQ multiplex PCR; TCRdb's copy has only in-frame clones and lacks some. The sample lists about 480,000 clones, around 89% occurring once. The sample taken for sequencing was PBMCs or T cells enriched from blood (not recorded which). The receptors shown here come from a woman aged 40 to 49 who had recovered from COVID-19.

The V and J genes are TRBV3-1 (or the pseudogene TRBV3-2) and TRBJ1-1; D is possibly TRBD1 (5 bases). The ends were cut back, 4 bases at V and 5 bases at J, with 8 bases in the middle. The CDR3 is 12 residues long. Germline CDR1 reads LGHDT; CDR2 reads YNNKEL (reference sequence). The CDR3 spells CASSPPGTEAFF. The CDR3 nucleotides read TGTGCCAGCAGCCCCCCAGGGACTGAAGCTTTCTTT.

The chain employs TRBV6-2 or TRBV6-3 and TRBJ2-7, with D possibly being TRBD1 (6 bases). This CDR3 comprises 14 residues. The germline V gene has CDR1 MNHEY and CDR2 SVGEGT. Trimming stripped 2 bases from V and 6 bases from J, with 14 bases between. The CDR3 region is CASSYPGQPSEQYF. The CDR3 region has the DNA TGTGCCAGCAGTTACCCCGGACAGCCTAGCGAGCAGTACTTC.

The gene calls are TRBV20-1 and TRBJ1-2; 7 bases align to TRBD1. This CDR3 is 14 amino acids long. J was trimmed by 8 bases and V by 3 bases; bases with no gene match: 12. Germline CDR1 reads DFQATT; CDR2 reads SNEGSKA (reference sequence). In DNA, the CDR3 is TGCAGTGCTAGTCTGGGTCCAGGGGGTAGCGGCTACACCTTC. Protein: CSASLGPGGSGYTF.

V and J are TRBV7-9 and TRBJ1-2; D is uncertain. V dropped 5 bases and J dropped 2 bases, with 15 bases sitting between them. This CDR3 is built from 15 residues. Germline CDR1 reads SEHNR; CDR2 reads FQNEAQ (reference sequence). Here the CDR3 reads CASSLDLRGNYGYTF. CDR3 nucleotide sequence: TGTGCCAGCAGCCTGGACCTCCGCGGGAACTATGGCTACACCTTC. Looking up the rest from reference TRBV7-9 and TRBJ1-2 gives the full variable domain: DTGVSQNPRHKITKRGQNVTFRCDPISEHNRLYWYRQTLGQGPEFLTYFQNEAQLEKSRLLSDRFSAERPKGSFSTLEIQRTEQGDSAMYLCASSLDLRGNYGYTFGSGTRLTVV.